The clone carrying this T cell receptor (beta chain) came up many times. The entry originates in a study of T cells in Graves' hyperthyroidism and ophthalmopathy. TCR beta CDR3 regions were amplified from RNA transcripts. Carried out on the TCR CDR3, a first-round RT-PCR used the HTBI primer set. TCRdb re-called the multiplex PCR reads through MiXCR, storing one row per CDR3 protein. The repertoire holds a few hundred thousand distinct CDR3 sequences, with 15% to 20% as singletons. Germline values: CDR1 LGHNA, CDR2 YNFKEQ. The V gene end was trimmed by 2 bases and the J gene end by 4 bases; junction bases not matched to a gene: 8. The CDR3 totals 15 residues.

Sequencing used blood. V usage is TRBV4-2 and J usage is TRBJ2-7; 7 nucleotides line up with TRBD1. This clonotype originated in an older woman with Graves' ophthalmopathy. The CDR3 loop reads CASSQLGQDGYEQYF. The CDR3 DNA reads as TGTGCCAGCAGCCAACTTGGACAGGACGGTTACGAGCAGTACTTC.